Shown below are 14 T cell receptor beta chains from a single sample sequenced in a study of response to subunit inactivated influenza vaccine (dated by TCRdb to 2017 to 2018). To prepare the library, RT-PCR was applied. TCRdb shows the sequencer as Illumina HiSeq 2500. The raw public data were reprocessed by TCRdb itself: fastp quality trimming at Q25, MiXCR clonotype calling, in-frame beta chains only. Each entry is one CDR3 protein sequence, shown with its most common DNA and genes. This sample gives around 180,000 distinct CDR3 sequences in total; about a tenth of them show up just once. The ten largest account for approximately 11% of the sample. The specimen was non-naive T cells sorted from PBMCs, collected on the day of vaccination. The cell subset or site label here, explained by the study, means: memory T cell fraction. Receptor source: a man in his fifties who received an inactivated influenza vaccine. Donor details come from another sample of the same person, matched by shared clones.

At least ten counts were recorded for this clonotype. The chain is built from TRBV6-1 and TRBJ2-1; 7 bases are a match to TRBD1. V lost 6 bases, J lost 5 bases, and 13 bases stayed unmatched. The CDR3 extends over 16 amino acids. Germline CDR1 MNHNS, CDR2 SASEGT. For the CDR3, the DNA is TGTGCCAGCAGCCCCCTCCGGGACAGCAGCAACAATGAGCAGTTCTTC. As protein: CASSPLRDSSNNEQFF.

This clonotype has a count of ten or more. The chain couples TRBV5-5 to TRBJ1-1; D might be TRBD1 (5 bases). The CDR3 runs 16 residues. Germline V gives CDR1 SGHKS, CDR2 YYEKEE (reference sequence). V lost 4 bases, J lost 0 bases, and 16 bases lay in between. CDR3: CASSRRTSYMNTEAFF. CDR3 coding DNA: TGTGCCAGCAGCCGGCGGACAAGCTACATGAACACTGAAGCTTTCTTT.

The gene calls are TRBV5-1 and TRBJ2-3; 8 bases map to TRBD2. With 2 bases clipped from V and 5 bases from J, the junction kept 7 bases outside the gene matches. The CDR3 totals 15 residues. CDR1 is SGHRS, CDR2 YFSETQ, per germline. The CDR3 loop reads CASSFSGEEGDTQYF. The CDR3 DNA reads TGCGCCAGCAGCTTTAGCGGGGAGGAGGGAGATACGCAGTATTTT.

The chain links TRBV10-3 to TRBJ2-1; TRBD2 matches 14 bases. V was clipped by 6 bases and J by 4 bases; unmatched bases: 5. Germline CDR1 is ENHRY and CDR2 is SYGVKD. This CDR3 spans 16 amino acids. This CDR3 is CAISGLAGGNYNEQFF. CDR3 bases: TGTGCCATCAGCGGACTAGCGGGAGGAAATTACAATGAGCAGTTCTTC.

This clonotype was detected a few times. This rearrangement joins TRBV4-2 to TRBJ2-4; 7 nucleotides match TRBD2. Germline CDR1 and CDR2: LGHNA and YNFKEQ. The CDR3 covers 22 residues. V shed 0 bases, J shed 0 bases, and the junction held 20 bases outside the gene matches. The CDR3 is CASSQDFTSARRTLLAKNIQYF. The CDR3 nucleotides read TGTGCCAGCAGCCAAGATTTCACTAGCGCCCGGCGAACGCTCCTAGCCAAAAACATTCAGTACTTC.

The V call is TRBV12-3 or TRBV12-4, the J call TRBJ2-7; tentative D call: TRBD1 (6 bases). The germline V and J ends were trimmed by 3 bases and 6 bases, with 15 bases remaining between them. The CDR3 length is 14 residues. The chain's CDR3 is CASSLGNGGREQYF. In nucleotides, the CDR3 is TGTGCCAGCAGTTTGGGTAATGGGGGCCGCGAGCAGTACTTC.

There are a few counts of this clonotype. The genes are TRBV5-5 and TRBJ2-1; 8 bases fit TRBD2. J was trimmed by 1 base and V by 5 bases; bases with no gene match: 14. The CDR3 extends over 18 amino acids. CDR1 and CDR2 (germline): SGHKS, YYEKEE (reference sequence). For the CDR3, the DNA is TGTGCCAGCAGACCCGGGACTAGGCCTATCTTTTCCTACAATGAGCAGTTCTTC. Its protein product is CASRPGTRPIFSYNEQFF.

Ten or more counts support this clonotype. This chain joins TRBV28 and TRBJ2-2; the D is unclear. The germline V gene has CDR1 MDHEN and CDR2 SYDVKM. The CDR3 length is 13 residues. Trimming removed 3 bases from V and 7 bases from J, with 9 bases in between. Here the CDR3 reads CASSFVGDGELFF. The CDR3 coding sequence is TGTGCCAGCAGTTTTGTCGGAGACGGGGAGCTGTTTTTT.

This clonotype was seen more than once but under ten times. V is TRBV2 and J is TRBJ2-3, with D hard to call. The CDR3 consists of 13 residues. With 3 bases removed from V and 2 bases from J, the gap between germline ends came to 6 bases. Germline CDR1 and CDR2: SNHLY and FYNNEI. DNA for the CDR3: TGTGCCAGCAGTGACAGGATCACAGATACGCAGTATTTT. It codes for CASSDRITDTQYF. Looking up the rest from reference TRBV2 and TRBJ2-3 gives the full variable domain: EPEVTQTPSHQVTQMGQEVILRCVPISNHLYFYWYRQILGQKVEFLVSFYNNEISEKSEIFDDQFSVERPDGSNFTLKIRSTKLEDSAMYFCASSDRITDTQYFGPGTRLTVL.

This clonotype was observed many times. V usage is TRBV3-1 and J usage is TRBJ2-1, with TRBD1 identical over 9 bases. Germline CDR1 is LGHDT and CDR2 is YNNKEL (reference sequence). This CDR3 spans 13 amino acids. V lost 6 bases, J lost 7 bases, and 4 bases stayed unmatched. The CDR3, as DNA: TGTGCCAGCAGACGACAGGGGGGAAATGAGCAGTTCTTC. Residues: CASRRQGGNEQFF.

Ten or more counts support this clonotype. The chain recombines TRBV10-3 with TRBJ2-1; D remains unclear. The CDR3 totals 11 residues. With 3 bases removed from V and 5 bases from J, the gap between germline ends came to 2 bases. Germline V gene lookup returns CDR1 ENHRY and CDR2 SYGVKD. CDR3 nucleotides: TGTGCCATCAGTGAAGACAATGAGCAGTTCTTC. Protein product: CAISEDNEQFF.

This clonotype was seen a few times. The rearrangement links TRBV14 to TRBJ2-3, with D uncertain. Germline assignment: CDR1 SGHDN and CDR2 FVKESK. Trimming removed 4 bases at V and 6 bases at J, with 8 bases between. The CDR3 sequence is 12 residues long. The DNA for the CDR3 is TGTGCCAGCAGCCGGATATATGATACGCAGTATTTT. This encodes CASSRIYDTQYF.

This clonotype has just a few counts. CDR3 in DNA: TGTGCCAGTAGGTGCCCCTGGGGGGACTGCGCCAATGAGCAGTTCTTC. This sequence encodes CASRCPWGDCANEQFF. The V gene is TRBV19, the J gene TRBJ2-1; D may be TRBD2 (6 bases). Germline V gene sequence: CDR1 LNHDA, CDR2 SQIVND (reference sequence). V was shortened by 6 bases and J by 6 bases, with 21 bases between the two germline ends. CDR3 size: 16 residues.

The chain employs TRBV5-4 and TRBJ2-7; maybe TRBD2 (7 bases). Trimming took 0 bases from V and 4 from J, leaving 14 bases between them. The CDR3 totals 15 residues. CDR1 SGHNT and CDR2 YYREEE come from the germline V gene (reference sequence). For the CDR3, the DNA is TGTGCCAGCAGCTTGGCCGGGGGGCGATTATACGAGCAGTACTTC. This codes for CASSLAGGRLYEQYF.